A selection of T cell receptor beta chains follows, all from one sample in a study of cytomegalovirus exposure and HLA in healthy donors. Profiling relied on immunoSEQ multiplex PCR, and the TCRdb table lists in-frame clones only, not all of them. The data contain 65,000 to 95,000 clones, 65% to 80% of them seen just once; the ten biggest clones take up around an eighth. Sequencing was carried out using PBMCs. Receptor source: a human donor in good health. CDR3s include the opening cysteine and the closing phenylalanine or tryptophan. The order of the fields is V gene, D gene, J gene, clone size, CDR3 DNA, CDR3 protein. The D gene is left open where the match is weak. For some rows the clone size is stated as once, few or many, or as a class when expanded; others skip it.

V gene: TRBV5-1; D gene: .; J gene: TRBJ1-4; clone size: .; CDR3 DNA: TGCGCCAGCAGTTTCCAATTCGGTGCGAATGAAAAACTGTTTTTT; CDR3 protein: CASSFQFGANEKLFF
V gene: TRBV6-4; D gene: .; J gene: TRBJ1-2; clone size: once; CDR3 DNA: TGTGCCAGCAGTGACTCGAGTTATGGCTACACCTTC; CDR3 protein: CASSDSSYGYTF
V gene: TRBV5-1; D gene: TRBD1; J gene: TRBJ1-2; clone size: .; CDR3 DNA: TGCGCCAGCAGCTTGAGTGTCGGGACAGGGTTTGGCTATGGCTACACCTTC; CDR3 protein: CASSLSVGTGFGYGYTF
V gene: TRBV6-5; D gene: .; J gene: TRBJ1-2; clone size: .; CDR3 DNA: TGTGCCAGCAGGCAACAGGGTCTGGGAGGCTACACCTTC; CDR3 protein: CASRQQGLGGYTF
V gene: TRBV18; D gene: TRBD2; J gene: TRBJ2-1; clone size: .; CDR3 DNA: TGTGCCAGCTCACCTAGCGGGTGGGACAATGAGCAGTTCTTC; CDR3 protein: CASSPSGWDNEQFF
V gene: TRBV19; D gene: TRBD1; J gene: TRBJ2-7; clone size: .; CDR3 DNA: TGTGCCAGTAGCCTTCGACAGGGGGGGTACGAGCAGTACTTC; CDR3 protein: CASSLRQGGYEQYF
V gene: TRBV30; D gene: .; J gene: TRBJ2-1; clone size: .; CDR3 DNA: TGTGCCTGGAGGGCTCGGGGACTGAGCTCCTACAATGAGCAGTTCTTC; CDR3 protein: CAWRARGLSSYNEQFF
V gene: TRBV23-1; D gene: .; J gene: TRBJ1-2; clone size: .; CDR3 DNA: TGCGCCAGCAGTCCAGGGAGGAACACCTTC; CDR3 protein: CASSPGRNTF
V gene: TRBV29-1; D gene: .; J gene: TRBJ2-1; clone size: .; CDR3 DNA: TGCAGCGTTGAGCGCGGTGAGCAGTTCTTC; CDR3 protein: CSVERGEQFF
V gene: TRBV13; D gene: TRBD2; J gene: TRBJ2-5; clone size: .; CDR3 DNA: TGTGCCAGCAGCACCGGGGGGACTAGAGGAGAGACCCAGTACTTC; CDR3 protein: CASSTGGTRGETQYF